This TCR beta chain was obtained from a study of shared clonotypes between healthy human individuals. Replicate sorted-subset PCRs were loaded with around 200 ng DNA, about 28,000 T cell genomes. TCRdb's copy holds only in-frame clones and misses some; the assay was immunoSEQ multiplex PCR. The sample includes 2 million to 2.5 million clones, 90% to 95% seen only once; the top ten take about 0.13%. This CDR3 is 16 amino acids long. The germline CDR1 and CDR2 sequences are MDHEN and SYDVKM. The junction had 7 bases not matched to a gene; V was cut back by 7 bases and J by 1 base. Study outcomes and limitations: Naive subsets generally had larger estimated richness than memory subsets.

Note on this clone: Its antigen remains unidentified.

Donors included only healthy HIV-negative adults lacking recent acute infections or vaccinations. The chain joins TRBV28 to TRBJ1-6, with TRBD1 matching over 7 bases. This TCR was recovered from a man aged 18 to 30 in good health. What was sequenced was naive CD4+ T cells sorted from blood. Subset of the sample: CD45RA+ positively selected. In DNA, the CDR3 is TGTGCCAGCATGCCGGAGGGGGCGTCCTATAATTCACCCCTCCACTTT. Amino acid sequence: CASMPEGASYNSPLHF.